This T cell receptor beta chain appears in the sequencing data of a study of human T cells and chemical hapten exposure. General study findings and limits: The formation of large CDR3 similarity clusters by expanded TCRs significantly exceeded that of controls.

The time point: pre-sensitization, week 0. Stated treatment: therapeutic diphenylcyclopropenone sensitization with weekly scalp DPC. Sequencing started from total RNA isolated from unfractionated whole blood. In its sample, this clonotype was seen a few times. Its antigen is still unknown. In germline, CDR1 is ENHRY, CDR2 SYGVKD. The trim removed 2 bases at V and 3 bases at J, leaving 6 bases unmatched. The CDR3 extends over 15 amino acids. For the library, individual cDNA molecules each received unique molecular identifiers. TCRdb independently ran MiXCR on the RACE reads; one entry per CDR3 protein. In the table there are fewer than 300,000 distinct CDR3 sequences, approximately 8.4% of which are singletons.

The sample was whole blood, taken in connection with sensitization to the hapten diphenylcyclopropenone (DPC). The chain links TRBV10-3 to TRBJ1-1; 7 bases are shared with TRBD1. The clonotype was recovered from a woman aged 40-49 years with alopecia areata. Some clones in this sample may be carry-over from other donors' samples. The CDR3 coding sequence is TGTGCCATCAGTGAGCGGGACAGTCGGTACACTGAAGCTTTCTTT. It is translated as CAISERDSRYTEAFF.